This T cell receptor (beta chain) comes out of a study of human T cells and chemical hapten exposure. Regarding the study as a whole: Expanded TCRs were compared with controls, and the expanded TCRs formed significantly more large CDR3 similarity clusters. Healthy individuals' immune responses may differ from those of donors, who had alopecia. DPC sensitization produced no change in TCRs with frequency above 1 in 1000.

TCRdb called the RACE reads again in MiXCR, with one record for every CDR3 protein. The profile covers about 100,000 distinct CDR3 sequences, with around 10% appearing a single time and around 3.5% taken by the ten largest. In the case of this clonotype: Its antigen is still unknown. This may arise from a read error, as a much more abundant clone is one base away.

Germline CDR1 reads DFQATT; CDR2 reads SNEGSKA (reference sequence). The CDR3 has 17 amino acids. The time point was: patch test 1, 2 weeks after DPC sensitization. Treatment meaning: therapeutic diphenylcyclopropenone sensitization with weekly scalp DPC. This receptor was taken from a woman aged 35 to 49 with alopecia areata. Some clones in this sample may be carry-over from other donors' samples. Sequencing used whole blood, obtained in connection with sensitization to the hapten diphenylcyclopropenone (DPC). The chain is built from TRBV20-1 and TRBJ2-1, with TRBD2 matching 7 bases. CDR3 region: CSARGTRIWRGNNELFF. The CDR3 DNA is TGCAGTGCTAGAGGAACTCGGATCTGGCGGGGGAACAATGAGCTGTTCTTC.